The 19 T cell receptor beta chains below all came from one sample that was sequenced in a study of multiple sclerosis patients with progressive multifocal leukoencephalopathy. The time point is: before natalizumab initiation. Some clones are missing from TCRdb's copy, which holds only in-frame ones; the method was immunoSEQ multiplex PCR. The table includes tens of thousands of clones, more than 70% detected once. The source material was PBMCs. The receptors originated from a human donor with multiple sclerosis.

The chain links TRBV2 to TRBJ2-3, with D hard to call. CDR1 and CDR2 (germline): SNHLY, FYNNEI. V lost 3 bases, J lost 1 base, and 11 bases lay in between. The CDR3 contains 15 residues. The CDR3 DNA reads as TGTGCCAGCAGTGATGAAGTACTTGGCACAGATACGCAGTATTTT. Amino acids: CASSDEVLGTDTQYF.

The rearrangement joins TRBV5-4 to TRBJ1-2; weak D call: TRBD1 (5 bases). The length of the CDR3 is 13 residues. V gave up 0 bases and J gave up 7 bases, with 10 bases separating them. CDR1 and CDR2 (germline): SGHNT, YYREEE (reference sequence). As DNA, the CDR3 is TGTGCCAGCAGCTTGGAGCGGGGGACTGGCTACACCTTC. This translates into CASSLERGTGYTF.

A word on this clone: The junction departs from the called germline gene at one end, perhaps through a read error. The same CDR3 can be traced to other DNA sequences in this sample. This chain uses TRBV29-1 with TRBJ2-3, with D possibly matching TRBD1 (5 bases). The germline gives CDR1 SQVTM, CDR2 ANQGSEA. The CDR3 has 13 amino acids. CDR3 DNA: TGCAGCGTTGCCAGACAGAGCACAGATACACAGTATTTT. This gives the protein CSVARQSTDTQYF.

The rearrangement joins TRBV6-5 to TRBJ2-6; D is uncertain. CDR3 length equals 15 residues. CDR1 and CDR2 from the germline V gene are MNHEY and SVGAGI. Trimming stripped 5 bases from V and 0 bases from J, with 8 bases between. CDR3 nucleotide sequence: TGTGCCAGCAGTCCCACAGACTCTGGGGCCAACGTCCTGACTTTC. It translates to CASSPTDSGANVLTF.

This rearrangement joins TRBV30 to TRBJ1-1, with a possible D match to TRBD1 (6 bases). CDR3 length: 12 amino acids. The germline V and J ends were trimmed by 8 bases and 6 bases, with 16 bases remaining between them. Per the germline V gene, CDR1 is GTSNPN and CDR2 is SVGIG (reference sequence). CDR3 bases: TGTGCCCAATTCAGGACAGTGTCTGAAGCTTTCTTT. The encoded protein is CAQFRTVSEAFF.

The count of this clone is one. The rearrangement joins TRBV23-1 to TRBJ1-1; D is ambiguous. Being an ORF, TRBV23-1 has a function that is uncertain. The ends were cut back, 7 bases at V and 10 bases at J, with 13 bases in the middle. There are 11 residues in the CDR3. For the CDR3, the DNA is TGCGCCAGCATATCCCCGGCCGGAGCTTTCTTT. It codes for CASISPAGAFF.

V is TRBV7-8 and J is TRBJ1-5; D ambiguous. The CDR3 spans 13 residues. The germline CDR1 and CDR2 sequences are SGHVS and FQNEAQ. V gave up 2 bases and J gave up 5 bases, with 7 bases separating them. The CDR3 is CASSLSHHQPQHF. The CDR3 nucleotides are TGTGCCAGCAGCTTATCGCACCATCAGCCCCAGCATTTT.

The CDR3 reads CASSLTPGRNSPLHF. CDR3 in DNA: TGTGCCAGCAGCCTAACCCCGGGTCGTAATTCACCCCTCCACTTT. The chain uses TRBV9 and TRBJ1-6; no firm D call. Trimming took off 4 bases at V and 6 bases at J, with 14 bases between the two ends. The CDR3 is made up of 15 amino acids. Germline CDR1 SGDLS, CDR2 YYNGEE. The variable domain in full, completed from reference TRBV9 and TRBJ1-6, reads DSGVTQTPKHLITATGQRVTLRCSPRSGDLSVYWYQQSLDQGLQFLIQYYNGEERAKGNILERFSAQQFPDLHSELNLSSLELGDSALYFCASSLTPGRNSPLHFGNGTRLTVT.

The genes are TRBV10-2 and TRBJ2-7, with D possibly TRBD1 on 5 matching bases. V dropped 7 bases and J dropped 6 bases, with 10 bases sitting between them. The CDR3 is made up of 11 amino acids. The germline gives CDR1 WSHSY, CDR2 SAAADI. CDR3 nucleotides: TGCGCCAGCAATGAAGGGGCCGAGCAGTACTTC. Amino acid sequence: CASNEGAEQYF.

This rearrangement joins TRBV29-1 to TRBJ2-3; 9 positions match TRBD1. CDR1 SQVTM and CDR2 ANQGSEA come from the germline V gene. CDR3 length: 14 residues. J gave up 7 bases and V 6 bases, and 11 bases lay outside the gene matches. The CDR3 loop reads CSVVETGGVNTQYF. CDR3 in DNA: TGCAGCGTCGTTGAAACAGGGGGCGTAAATACGCAGTATTTT.

The V and J genes are TRBV5-1 and TRBJ1-4; 8 bases are shared with TRBD1. CDR3 length: 16 residues. Germline CDR1 and CDR2: SGHRS and YFSETQ. The V gene end was trimmed by 1 base and the J gene end by 5 bases; junction bases not matched to a gene: 7. The CDR3 region is CASSLFGTGGNEKLFF. In DNA, the CDR3 is TGCGCCAGCAGCTTGTTCGGGACAGGAGGGAATGAAAAACTGTTTTTT. Complete variable domain (other parts from reference TRBV5-1 and TRBJ1-4): KAGVTQTPRYLIKTRGQQVTLSCSPISGHRSVSWYQQTPGQGLQFLFEYFSETQRNKGNFPGRFSGRQFSNSRSEMNVSTLELGDSALYLCASSLFGTGGNEKLFFGSGTQLSVL.

The rearrangement uses TRBV10-3 and TRBJ1-5; TRBD1 aligns across 7 bases. This CDR3 has 12 amino acids. Germline V gene data show CDR1 as ENHRY and CDR2 as SYGVKD. The V segment lost 7 bases and the J segment 4 bases; nucleotides outside the gene matches: 1. CDR3: CAITTGNQPQHF. CDR3 nucleotides: TGTGCCATCACGACAGGGAATCAGCCCCAGCATTTT.

CDR3 coding DNA: TGTGCCAGCAGTGTTGCCGGCTACGAGCAGTACTTC. Translated: CASSVAGYEQYF. The chain links TRBV25-1 to TRBJ2-7; D not certain. This CDR3 contains 12 residues. Germline assignment: CDR1 MGHDK and CDR2 SYGVNS. The ends were cut back, 4 bases at V and 3 bases at J, with 7 bases in the middle.

This clone is a singleton in its sample. The V gene is TRBV29-1, the J gene TRBJ1-2; D call uncertain. The V gene's germline CDR1 is SQVTM and CDR2 ANQGSEA. There are 15 residues in the CDR3. Trimming pared 6 bases from V and 4 bases from J, leaving 21 bases between. CDR3 sequence (DNA): TGCAGCGTCGCTGACTCATCCCTAACCGTCTATGGCTACACCTTC. It specifies CSVADSSLTVYGYTF.

J is TRBJ2-3 and V is TRBV7-9; no reliable D call. Deletions cut 2 bases from V and 2 bases from J, with 14 bases between. This CDR3 comprises 16 residues. The V gene's germline CDR1 is SEHNR and CDR2 FQNEAQ (reference sequence). CDR3 protein: CASSLRVSGYTDTQYF. CDR3 DNA: TGTGCCAGCAGCTTAAGAGTATCCGGCTACACAGATACGCAGTATTTT.

The chain couples TRBV10-2 to TRBJ1-1, with D possibly being TRBD1 (5 bases). The CDR3 runs to 16 residues. Per germline, CDR1 WSHSY and CDR2 SAAADI. Trimming took off 2 bases at V and 5 bases at J, with 18 bases between the two ends. The CDR3: CASSEPPGRRTTEAFF. As DNA, the CDR3 is TGCGCCAGCAGTGAGCCTCCGGGACGGAGAACAACTGAAGCTTTCTTT.

The rearrangement joins TRBV14 to TRBJ1-2; 8 bases fit TRBD1. The CDR3 extends over 14 amino acids. Germline trimming cut 3 bases from V and 8 bases from J; bases unmatched to any gene: 8. Germline V gene data show CDR1 as SGHDN and CDR2 as FVKESK. CDR3 loop: CASSQGGTGVGYTF. The CDR3, as DNA: TGTGCCAGCAGCCAGGGGGGGACAGGAGTCGGCTACACCTTC. Using reference TRBV14 and TRBJ1-2 for the parts outside the CDR3, the full variable domain is EAGVTQFPSHSVIEKGQTVTLRCDPISGHDNLYWYRRVMGKEIKFLLHFVKESKQDESGMPNNRFLAERTGGTYSTLKVQPAELEDSGVYFCASSQGGTGVGYTFGSGTRLTVV.

The chain couples TRBV6-6 to TRBJ1-5; D gene uncertain. CDR1 and CDR2 from the germline V gene are MNHNY and SVGAGI (reference sequence). The V end lost 6 bases, the J end lost 16 bases, and 16 bases lay between the germline ends. CDR3 length: 11 residues. This CDR3 is CASRDGTRRHF. The DNA for the CDR3 is TGTGCCAGCAGGGACGGCACCAGGCGCCATTTT.

This clone was found once. The chain is built from TRBV2 and TRBJ1-2; 10 positions agree with TRBD1. V lost 6 bases to trimming and J lost 6 bases; unmatched junction nucleotides: 4. The V gene's germline CDR1 is SNHLY and CDR2 FYNNEI. The length of the CDR3 is 13 residues. CDR3 loop: CASSPGTGDGYTF. The CDR3 coding sequence is TGTGCCAGCAGCCCCGGGACAGGGGATGGCTACACCTTC.